The 5 T cell receptor beta chains below all came from one sample that was sequenced in a study of untreated major depressive disorder. Overall study results and limits: Depressed patients' CD4+ T cells carried increased TRBV05-01 (Vbeta 5.1) usage versus control CD4+ T cells.

Sequenced by immunoSEQ multiplex PCR; TCRdb stores in-frame clones only, minus some. The profile shows about 25,000 clones, approximately 90% of them singletons. Which antigens these TCRs recognize remains unknown. The sample taken for sequencing was CD4+ T cells from PBMCs. The receptors were sampled from a young woman with major depressive disorder.

This rearrangement joins TRBV6-1 to TRBJ2-1; TRBD2 matches at 10 bases. V shed 10 bases and J 4 bases; nucleotides not matched to a gene: 7. Germline values: CDR1 MNHNS, CDR2 SASEGT. This CDR3 region has 14 residues. This chain's CDR3 is CAILAGGSYNEQFF. DNA for the CDR3: TGTGCCATCTTAGCGGGGGGCTCTTACAATGAGCAGTTCTTC.

The chain carries TRBV5-6 and TRBJ1-2, with D maybe TRBD1 (5 bases). The CDR3 runs to 14 residues. Trimming left V 0 bases short and J 5 bases short, with 11 bases between. Germline V lookup: CDR1 SGHDT, CDR2 YYEEEE. The CDR3 bases are TGTGCCAGCAGCTTGGTCGGGACTGCTTATGGCTACACCTTC. This gives the protein CASSLVGTAYGYTF. The full variable domain, its missing parts supplied by reference TRBV5-6 and TRBJ1-2, is DAGVTQSPTHLIKTRGQQVTLRCSPKSGHDTVSWYQQALGQGPQFIFQYYEEEERQRGNFPDRFSGHQFPNYSSELNVNALLLGDSALYLCASSLVGTAYGYTFGSGTRLTVV.

The chain employs TRBV20-1 and TRBJ2-7; D not resolved. The CDR3 sequence is 11 residues long. V lost 2 bases and J lost 3, with 5 bases in between. CDR1 is DFQATT, CDR2 SNEGSKA, per germline (reference sequence). The CDR3 loop is CSARLNYEQYF. Written as DNA, the CDR3 is TGCAGTGCTAGACTCAACTACGAGCAGTACTTC.

V and J are TRBV5-6 and TRBJ2-1; 13 nucleotides align to TRBD2. Unmatched junction bases numbered 12, after V lost 6 bases and J lost 12 bases. This CDR3 comprises 15 residues. Germline loops: CDR1 SGHDT, CDR2 YYEEEE. The CDR3: CASTWGLAGPGGQFF. CDR3 DNA: TGTGCCAGCACCTGGGGACTAGCGGGACCCGGGGGGCAGTTCTTC.

J is TRBJ2-3 and V is TRBV7-2; D is unresolved. Germline V gives CDR1 SGHTA, CDR2 FQGNSA. Trimming pared 2 bases from V and 4 bases from J, leaving 7 bases between. This CDR3 has 13 residues. This CDR3 reads CASSLSYSDTQYF. The DNA of the CDR3 is TGTGCCAGCAGCTTATCTTACTCAGATACGCAGTATTTT.